The text below deals with one T cell receptor beta chain. Its antigen is not identified. Original data processing: ImmunoSEQ gave junction-only sequences without quality scores, so filtering differed. Libraries were prepared by immunoSEQ multiplex PCR; TCRdb keeps only in-frame clonotypes and omits some of them. The V and J calls and clone size are taken from that table; D and trimming were inferred from the DNA. The sample lists over 950,000 clones, about 72% occurring once. The data stem from a study of shared clonotypes between healthy human individuals. Overall study findings and caveats: Estimated richness was generally greater in naive than memory subsets. Between a few donors, naive CD4 clonotypes were shared at a level of about 5.3%.

V lost 4 bases to trimming and J lost 1 base, with 8 bases between them. The CDR3 length is 15 residues. The V gene's germline CDR1 is SGHAT and CDR2 FQNNGV. The chain is built from TRBV11-2 and TRBJ2-6; D might be TRBD1 (5 bases). The TCR comes from a man aged 18 to 30 in good health. Some clones in this sample may be carry-over from other donors' samples. The sequenced sample was memory CD4+ T cells from PBMCs. Subset indicated: CD45RA-negative fraction. CDR3 nucleotide sequence: TGTGCCAGCAGCTGGACATCTTCTGGGGCCAACGTCCTGACTTTC. Its translation: CASSWTSSGANVLTF.